These T cell receptor beta chains were read from a single sample in a study of tumor-infiltrating lymphocytes in primary liver carcinoma. TCRdb re-derived calls from the multiplex PCR reads in MiXCR, one entry per CDR3 protein. The table includes approximately 120,000 distinct CDR3 sequences, 64% detected once. Sequencing input: liver tumor tissue from sampling region 3. All receptors come from a woman aged 55-70 years with primary liver carcinoma and hepatitis B virus infection. Both conserved end residues are part of each CDR3. The order of the fields is clone size, D gene, J gene, V gene, CDR3 DNA, CDR3 protein. D genes are given only for firm matches. Not every row has a clone size; where given, it reads once, few, many or a size class.

-	-	TRBJ2-3	TRBV11-2	TGTGCCAGCAGCGCACAAGAGGGGGGGGATACGCAGTATTTT	CASSAQEGGDTQYF
-	-	TRBJ1-2	TRBV11-2	TGTGCCAACAGCCCCGGTTACGACTACACCTTC	CANSPGYDYTF
once	-	TRBJ2-3	TRBV20-1	TGCAGTGCTCGCTTAGCGGTGAGGGCAGATACGCAGTATTTT	CSARLAVRADTQYF
-	TRBD1	TRBJ1-3	TRBV4-1	TGCGACAGCAGCCAAGAAGGGGGTCGACAGGGGAGGAGGAACACCATATATTTT	CDSSQEGGRQGRRNTIYF
-	TRBD1	TRBJ1-1	TRBV11-2	TGTGACAGCAGCCCGCTTGGACAGGGGGGAGGAGCTTTCTTT	CDSSPLGQGGGAFF
few	TRBD1	TRBJ2-7	TRBV20-1	TGCAGTGCTAGTAATCGCGGGACAGGGGGCAACGAGCAGTACTTC	CSASNRGTGGNEQYF
-	-	TRBJ2-1	TRBV28	TGTGCCAGCAGTCCCGTGGGGGTGGGGGAGTACAATGAGCAGTTCTTC	CASSPVGVGEYNEQFF
many	-	TRBJ1-1	TRBV12-3/TRBV12-4	TGTGCCAGCAGCCCCGGAGGGGGGCGAAGGAACACTGAAGCTTTCTTT	CASSPGGGRRNTEAFF
-	TRBD1	TRBJ1-4	TRBV12-3/TRBV12-4	TGTGCCAGCAGTTCGGGGAGATACGGGACAGGCGAAAAAGTGTTCTTT	CASSSGRYGTGEKVFF
-	-	TRBJ1-1	TRBV10-1	TGCGCCAGCAGTGACCCCGAGAATGAGGCTTTCTTT	CASSDPENEAFF
once	-	TRBJ2-1	TRBV11-3	TGTGCCAGCAGCTACCTTCCATACATTGAGCAGTTCTTC	CASSYLPYIEQFF
many	-	TRBJ2-2	TRBV11-2	TGTGCCAGCAGCCCAAGGGGCGGGCCCGGGGAGCTGTTTTTT	CASSPRGGPGELFF
-	-	TRBJ2-1	TRBV6-1	TGTACCAGCAGGGTATTAGGGGGATTCAACAATGAGCAGTTCTTC	CTSRVLGGFNNEQFF
-	TRBD2	TRBJ2-7	TRBV7-4	TGTGCCAGCAGCCCGGGGGGGAGCTCAACCAAGTCCTACGAGCAGTATTTC	CASSPGGSSTKSYEQYF
-	TRBD1	TRBJ1-4	TRBV5-1	TGCGCCAGAAGCCTGGAACAGGGGGGAGGTGAAAAACTGTTTTTT	CARSLEQGGGEKLFF
-	-	TRBJ1-2	TRBV28	TGTGCCAGCAGTTTAATACGGACCTCTAACTATGGCTACACCTTC	CASSLIRTSNYGYTF
-	-	TRBJ2-2	TRBV11-3	TGTGCCAGCAGCTTAGGAACCAGAAGAACCGGGGAGCCATTTTTT	CASSLGTRRTGEPFF
-	TRBD1	TRBJ2-5	TRBV6-5	TGTGCCAGCAGCCGACAGGGGGGAGAGGAGACCCAGTACTTC	CASSRQGGEETQYF
-	-	TRBJ2-5	TRBV6-1	TGTGCCAGTAGGTTCTGGACAGACAGTCAAGAGACCCAGTACTTC	CASRFWTDSQETQYF
-	-	TRBJ2-2	TRBV7-8	TGTGCCAGCAGCCTAATAGCGACGGGGGAGCTGTTTTTT	CASSLIATGELFF
-	-	TRBJ2-2	TRBV11-2	TGTGCCAGCGGCACGGAGAACACAGGGGAGCTGTTTTTT	CASGTENTGELFF
-	-	TRBJ1-1	TRBV11-2	TGTGCCAACAGCTTAGAGGGGTACACTGAAGCTTTCTTT	CANSLEGYTEAFF
-	-	TRBJ2-3	TRBV28	TGTGCCAGCAAGGCGGGAACTAACACAGATACGCAGTATTTT	CASKAGTNTDTQYF
-	-	TRBJ2-5	TRBV29-1	TGCAGCGTTACAGAATGGCGGGATGGAGAGACCCAGTGCTTC	CSVTEWRDGETQCF
many	TRBD2	TRBJ2-4	TRBV6-1	TGTGCCAGCGGGGGGGGAGGGAAAAACATTCAGTACTTC	CASGGGGKNIQYF
-	-	TRBJ1-6	TRBV7-9	TGTGCCAGCAGGAGAGATGGGGAAACTTCAGCCCTCCACTTT	CASRRDGETSALHF
many	TRBD2	TRBJ2-2	TRBV29-1	TGCAGCGTTATACCTAGCGGGAGGGCCTCTGGGGAGCTGTTTTTT	CSVIPSGRASGELFF
-	TRBD1	TRBJ1-1	TRBV29-1	TGCAGCGTTTACGGGACAGGAGGATTTGAAGCTTTCTTC	CSVYGTGGFEAFF
-	TRBD2	TRBJ2-1	TRBV19	TGTGCCAGTACCACGACTAGCGGGAGCTATGAGCAGTTCTTC	CASTTTSGSYEQFF
-	-	TRBJ1-2	TRBV11-3	TGTGCCAGTAGCTTAGATCCGATGAGGGCGCCGCGCTATGGCTACACCTTC	CASSLDPMRAPRYGYTF
-	TRBD2	TRBJ2-7	TRBV11-2	TGTGCCAGCAACTTAAGGGCCGGGGGACTAGCGGGAGTTGGAGCCTACGAACAGTACTTC	CASNLRAGGLAGVGAYEQYF
few	TRBD1	TRBJ2-7	TRBV20-1	TGCAGTGCTAGAGCATCGACAGGGGACACGTCTATTGAGCAGTACTTC	CSARASTGDTSIEQYF
-	-	TRBJ1-2	TRBV4-2	TGTGCCAGCAGCCAAGTTCGACCAGGGGCCGGTGGCTATGGCCACATCTTC	CASSQVRPGAGGYGHIF
-	TRBD2	TRBJ2-1	TRBV13	TGTGCCAGCAGCTGGGGGACTAACTCTGAGGAGCAGTTTTTC	CASSWGTNSEEQFF
-	-	TRBJ2-7	TRBV11-3	TGTGCCAGCAGCGTGGGGTGGGGAAACTCCTACGAGCAGTACTTC	CASSVGWGNSYEQYF
-	-	TRBJ1-6	TRBV11-2	TGTGCCAGCAGTTTGAGCACATGCTATAATTCACCCCTCCACTTT	CASSLSTCYNSPLHF
-	TRBD2	TRBJ2-2	TRBV20-1	TGCAGTGCTACACGAGCGGGAGGGATTCGGGCCGGGGAGCTGTTTTTT	CSATRAGGIRAGELFF
few	-	TRBJ1-1	TRBV28	TGTGCCAGCAGTTTGAGGGTAGGGGACACTGAAGCTTTCTTT	CASSLRVGDTEAFF
many	TRBD2	TRBJ2-1	TRBV6-1	TGTGCCAGCAGTACGATAGCGGGTTCAAACAATGAGCAGTTCTTC	CASSTIAGSNNEQFF
once	TRBD1	TRBJ1-5	TRBV9	TGTGCCTCCCAAAAAGGGGACAGTAGCAACCAGCCCCAGCATTTT	CASQKGDSSNQPQHF
-	-	TRBJ2-7	TRBV7-9	TGTGCCAGCAGCACTAGTGGTGACAGGCACTACGAGCAGTACTTC	CASSTSGDRHYEQYF